The clone carrying this TCR beta chain occurred a few times. The target antigen is unknown. The record originates from a study of identical twins. Template switching created a universal primer site, and the cDNA included unique molecular identifiers. TCRdb called the 5' RACE reads again in MiXCR, with one record for every CDR3 protein. The sample lists about 890,000 distinct CDR3 sequences; about 12% were seen once. Germline CDR1 is ENHRY and CDR2 is SYGVKD. Trimming pared 8 bases from V and 4 bases from J, leaving 16 bases between. The CDR3 covers 14 residues. Study-wide findings and caveats: With monozygotic twins, out-of-frame TCR alpha sharing exceeded what models estimated. Invariant T cells like MAIT and iNKT could partly confound the zero-insertion analyses.

The sample also formed part of further work on yellow fever vaccine responses in identical twins. That report notes: Reports say the vaccine T cell response in twins looked partly convergent and partly personalized.

The chain links TRBV10-3 to TRBJ2-3, with a possible D match to TRBD2 (5 bases). Sequencing was performed on PBMCs. The TCR originated in a woman in her late teens or twenties in good health. The CDR3 DNA sequence: TGTGCCATCTCAACGGGAAGATTCGCAGATACGCAGTATTTT. Its protein is CAISTGRFADTQYF.